Shown below are 28 T cell receptor beta chains from a single sample sequenced in a study of cytomegalovirus exposure and HLA in healthy donors. 60 Vbeta and 13 Jbeta primers were used in PCR. Profiling relied on immunoSEQ multiplex PCR, and the TCRdb table lists in-frame clones only, not all of them. This table has roughly 200,000 clones, around 77% appearing once. Specimen: PBMCs. All receptors derive from a young man in good health and CMV-seronegative.

The chain has TRBV28 and TRBJ1-5, with 7 bases lining up with TRBD1. Germline V gene lookup returns CDR1 MDHEN and CDR2 SYDVKM. This CDR3 has 16 amino acids. Unmatched junction bases numbered 5, after V lost 1 base and J lost 2 bases. CDR3 protein: CASSLSRGWGNQPQHF. As DNA, the CDR3 is TGTGCCAGCAGTTTATCCAGGGGGTGGGGCAATCAGCCCCAGCATTTT.

On this clone: Additional DNA sequences in this sample encode the identical CDR3. The V gene is TRBV5-1, the J gene TRBJ1-1; D uncertain. Germline V gene lookup returns CDR1 SGHRS and CDR2 YFSETQ. V lost 0 bases and J lost 2, with 11 bases in between. The CDR3 is 15 amino acids. The CDR3 protein is CASSLGGGPNTEAFF. CDR3 in DNA: TGCGCCAGCAGCTTGGGGGGAGGGCCTAACACTGAAGCTTTCTTT. The full variable domain, rest sourced from reference TRBV5-1 and TRBJ1-1, is KAGVTQTPRYLIKTRGQQVTLSCSPISGHRSVSWYQQTPGQGLQFLFEYFSETQRNKGNFPGRFSGRQFSNSRSEMNVSTLELGDSALYLCASSLGGGPNTEAFFGQGTRLTVV.

The chain carries TRBV28 and TRBJ1-2; no clear D. CDR1 and CDR2 from the germline V gene are MDHEN and SYDVKM. Trimming pared 5 bases from V and 4 bases from J, leaving 5 bases between. The CDR3 length is 11 residues. The CDR3 reads CASSSRYGYTF. The CDR3 nucleotides read TGTGCCAGCAGTAGCCGCTATGGCTACACCTTC.

The V call is TRBV9, the J call TRBJ1-1, with 7 bases lining up with TRBD1. The CDR3 is 15 residues long. CDR1 SGDLS and CDR2 YYNGEE come from the germline V gene. With V trimmed by 3 bases and J by 5 bases, 10 bases remained unmatched. The CDR3 bases are TGTGCCAGCAGCGGAGGGCCAAGGGGGCAAACTGAAGCTTTCTTT. Amino acids: CASSGGPRGQTEAFF.

J is TRBJ2-3 and V is TRBV5-1; 12 bases are a match to TRBD1. The CDR3 is 14 residues long. Germline CDR1 is SGHRS and CDR2 is YFSETQ. V was pared by 5 bases and J by 4 bases, with 2 bases of the junction left unmatched. CDR3 sequence reads: CASRGTGGADTQYF. The CDR3 coding sequence is TGCGCCAGCAGAGGGACAGGGGGCGCAGATACGCAGTATTTT.

The chain combines TRBV2 with TRBJ2-7, with 8 bases matching TRBD2. Germline lookup yields CDR1 SNHLY and CDR2 FYNNEI. This CDR3 is 15 amino acids long. Unmatched junction bases numbered 7, after V lost 3 bases and J lost 3 bases. The CDR3 is CASSESFSGNYEQYF. In nucleotides, the CDR3 is TGTGCCAGCAGTGAGTCTTTTAGCGGGAACTACGAGCAGTACTTC.

This clone was counted once. The CDR3 spells CASSPGGVAREQYF. In DNA, the CDR3 is TGTGCCAGCAGCCCAGGGGGAGTAGCTAGAGAGCAGTACTTC. The chain is built from TRBV9 and TRBJ2-7; 7 positions match TRBD1. The CDR3 consists of 14 residues. Unmatched junction bases numbered 11, after V lost 4 bases and J lost 7 bases. Germline CDR1 is SGDLS and CDR2 is YYNGEE.

This clone was recorded only once. V and J are TRBV7-8 and TRBJ2-7, with 8 bases fitting TRBD1. Germline trimming cut 3 bases from V and 4 bases from J; bases unmatched to any gene: 11. The germline CDR1 and CDR2 sequences are SGHVS and FQNEAQ. This CDR3 is built from 16 residues. CDR3 sequence: CASSFSTGVITYEQYF. The CDR3 region has the DNA TGTGCCAGCAGCTTTTCGACAGGGGTGATTACTTACGAGCAGTACTTC.

The table lists this clone with a few counts. This sequence joins TRBV6-1 and TRBJ1-1, with 8 positions matching TRBD1. V dropped 6 bases and J dropped 11; count of bases not matched to a gene: 5. The germline V gene encodes CDR1 MNHNS and CDR2 SASEGT. The CDR3 consists of 11 residues. The CDR3 reads CASRDRVLAFF. The CDR3 DNA reads as TGTGCCAGCAGGGACAGGGTGTTGGCTTTCTTT.

This chain uses TRBV6-6 with TRBJ2-1; 8 bases fit TRBD2. The CDR3 extends over 13 amino acids. With 10 bases clipped from V and 5 bases from J, the junction kept 7 bases outside the gene matches. Germline-derived CDR1 and CDR2 are MNHNY and SVGAGI (reference sequence). The CDR3: CATREGLHNEQFF. In DNA, the CDR3 is TGTGCCACCCGGGAGGGCCTCCACAATGAGCAGTTCTTC.

V is TRBV29-1 and J is TRBJ2-1; D remains ambiguous. The CDR3 consists of 16 residues. V was clipped by 1 base and J by 2 bases, with 15 bases between them. Per the germline V gene, CDR1 is SQVTM and CDR2 is ANQGSEA. As DNA, the CDR3 is TGCAGCGTTGAAGTGCCAGCTAGAGCCGCCTACAATGAGCAGTTCTTC. Translation: CSVEVPARAAYNEQFF.

The CDR3 spells CASSQRAGRGADTQYF. The CDR3 DNA is TGCGCCAGCAGCCAACGAGCGGGAAGGGGTGCAGATACGCAGTATTTT. This chain connects TRBV4-1 to TRBJ2-3; 7 bases map to TRBD2. V was clipped by 2 bases and J by 4 bases; unmatched bases: 9. The germline CDR1 and CDR2 sequences are MGHRA and YSYEKL. The CDR3 consists of 16 residues.

This clone was found once. The chain joins TRBV5-1 to TRBJ2-1, with TRBD2 matching over 13 bases. V was pared by 0 bases and J by 4 bases, with 7 bases of the junction left unmatched. CDR1 is SGHRS, CDR2 YFSETQ, per germline. The CDR3 has 18 amino acids. CDR3 sequence reads: CASSLVVGLAGIYNEQFF. For the CDR3, the DNA is TGCGCCAGCAGCTTGGTAGTGGGACTAGCGGGAATATACAATGAGCAGTTCTTC.

The J gene is TRBJ2-7, the V gene TRBV4-1; no firm D call. CDR3 size: 16 residues. Trimming cost V 6 bases and J 1 base, with 19 bases left between them. Germline values: CDR1 MGHRA, CDR2 YSYEKL. The CDR3 loop reads CASSTSGYQPSYEQYF. CDR3 DNA sequence: TGCGCCAGCAGTACGTCAGGTTACCAACCTTCCTACGAGCAGTACTTC.

The V and J genes are TRBV19 and TRBJ1-2; D is possibly TRBD1 (5 bases). Germline CDR1 and CDR2: LNHDA and SQIVND (reference sequence). Deletions cut 2 bases from V and 2 bases from J, with 9 bases between. This CDR3 comprises 14 residues. DNA for the CDR3: TGTGCCAGTAGTATAAGGGGCAGGAACTATGGCTACACCTTC. Residues: CASSIRGRNYGYTF.

This CDR3 is CASSRTSGSSYNEQFF. DNA of the CDR3: TGTGCCAGCAGCAGGACTAGCGGGAGCTCCTACAATGAGCAGTTCTTC. The gene calls are TRBV7-2 and TRBJ2-1; TRBD2 matches 13 bases. The V segment lost 5 bases and the J segment 0 bases; nucleotides outside the gene matches: 1. Per germline, CDR1 SGHTA and CDR2 FQGNSA. This CDR3 comprises 16 residues.

This chain uses TRBV7-9 with TRBJ1-1; D is undetermined. The germline V gene encodes CDR1 SEHNR and CDR2 FQNEAQ (reference sequence). The CDR3 loop spans 12 amino acids. V lost 0 bases and J lost 7, with 6 bases in between. This chain's CDR3 is CASSLALSEAFF. DNA for the CDR3: TGTGCCAGCAGCTTAGCGCTAAGTGAAGCTTTCTTT. Looking up the rest from reference TRBV7-9 and TRBJ1-1 gives the full variable domain: DTGVSQNPRHKITKRGQNVTFRCDPISEHNRLYWYRQTLGQGPEFLTYFQNEAQLEKSRLLSDRFSAERPKGSFSTLEIQRTEQGDSAMYLCASSLALSEAFFGQGTRLTVV.

This chain uses TRBV5-1 with TRBJ2-1, with TRBD2 matching over 11 bases. This CDR3 is 15 amino acids long. Germline V gene sequence: CDR1 SGHRS, CDR2 YFSETQ. The junction had 5 bases not matched to a gene; V was cut back by 0 bases and J by 9 bases. The CDR3 DNA reads as TGCGCCAGCAGCTTGGCACTAGCGGGAGCAGTTGAGCAGTTCTTC. This gives the protein CASSLALAGAVEQFF. The full variable domain, rest sourced from reference TRBV5-1 and TRBJ2-1, is KAGVTQTPRYLIKTRGQQVTLSCSPISGHRSVSWYQQTPGQGLQFLFEYFSETQRNKGNFPGRFSGRQFSNSRSEMNVSTLELGDSALYLCASSLALAGAVEQFFGPGTRLTVL.

The rearrangement joins TRBV2 to TRBJ1-5; 9 nucleotides agree with TRBD1. Trimming at V came to 4 bases and at J to 4 bases, leaving 5 bases not matched to a gene. The germline V gene encodes CDR1 SNHLY and CDR2 FYNNEI. CDR3 length: 15 amino acids. The CDR3 reads CASSGGQGWNQPQHF. In nucleotides, the CDR3 is TGTGCCAGCAGTGGGGGACAGGGTTGGAATCAGCCCCAGCATTTT.

This clone was detected a few times. The chain uses TRBV4-1 and TRBJ2-7; 8 bases are a match to TRBD1. The V gene's germline CDR1 is MGHRA and CDR2 YSYEKL. The V and J ends lost 1 base and 3 bases, in that order; junction bases with no gene match: 11. This CDR3 comprises 17 residues. CDR3 sequence reads: CASSQGLGDRRYYEQYF. CDR3 coding DNA: TGCGCCAGCAGCCAAGGTCTAGGGGACAGGAGATACTACGAGCAGTACTTC.

The chain carries TRBV10-3 and TRBJ2-7, with 12 positions matching TRBD2. CDR1 is ENHRY and CDR2 is SYGVKD in the germline V gene. The CDR3 has 14 amino acids. V was clipped by 4 bases and J by 4 bases; unmatched bases: 2. CDR3 in amino acids: CAISGLAGGYEQYF. CDR3 nucleotides: TGTGCCATCAGTGGGCTAGCGGGAGGGTACGAGCAGTACTTC.

This rearrangement joins TRBV25-1 to TRBJ2-2; maybe TRBD1 (6 bases). The CDR3 totals 18 residues. V was trimmed by 7 bases and J by 0 bases, leaving 21 bases between them. Germline CDR1 MGHDK, CDR2 SYGVNS. The DNA of the CDR3 is TGTGCCAGCATATGGGGGCCGAGATCATTTGCGAACACCGGGGAGCTGTTTTTT. The encoded protein is CASIWGPRSFANTGELFF. The variable domain in full, completed from reference TRBV25-1 and TRBJ2-2, reads EADIYQTPRYLVIGTGKKITLECSQTMGHDKMYWYQQDPGMELHLIHYSYGVNSTEKGDLSSESTVSRIRTEHFPLTLESARPSHTSQYLCASIWGPRSFANTGELFFGEGSRLTVL.

The gene calls are TRBV28 and TRBJ1-2; 7 bases agree with TRBD1. The CDR3 is 13 residues long. CDR1 is MDHEN and CDR2 is SYDVKM in the germline V gene. The trim removed 7 bases at V and 7 bases at J, leaving 9 bases unmatched. CDR3 sequence: CASTSGTASGYTF. Written as DNA, the CDR3 is TGTGCCAGCACTTCCGGGACAGCCAGTGGCTACACCTTC.

This chain links TRBV5-1 with TRBJ2-1; D is unclear. CDR3 length: 15 residues. The germline V gene encodes CDR1 SGHRS and CDR2 YFSETQ. Trimming took 0 bases from V and 7 from J, leaving 14 bases between them. The CDR3 is CASSLGVVSVNEQFF. CDR3 nucleotide sequence: TGCGCCAGCAGCTTGGGCGTAGTGAGTGTAAATGAGCAGTTCTTC. The variable domain in full, with the rest retrieved from reference TRBV5-1 and TRBJ2-1, is KAGVTQTPRYLIKTRGQQVTLSCSPISGHRSVSWYQQTPGQGLQFLFEYFSETQRNKGNFPGRFSGRQFSNSRSEMNVSTLELGDSALYLCASSLGVVSVNEQFFGPGTRLTVL.

Only a few counts were recorded for this clone. CDR3 residues: CASSLELGQGPYNSPLHF. CDR3 in DNA: TGTGCCAGCAGCTTAGAGTTGGGACAGGGACCTTATAATTCACCCCTCCACTTT. The chain is built from TRBV13 and TRBJ1-6; 9 bases fit TRBD1. Germline V CDR1 and CDR2: PRHDT, FYEKMQ (reference sequence). Trimming cost V 1 base and J 4 bases; bases outside gene matches: 8. There are 18 residues in the CDR3.

The chain uses TRBV7-9 and TRBJ2-1, with 8 bases matching TRBD1. V dropped 8 bases and J dropped 5; count of bases not matched to a gene: 8. Germline V gene lookup returns CDR1 SEHNR and CDR2 FQNEAQ (reference sequence). This CDR3 is 14 amino acids long. The chain's CDR3 is CASLRGQSNNEQFF. The CDR3 DNA is TGTGCCAGCCTCAGGGGGCAAAGTAACAATGAGCAGTTCTTC. Variable domain in full (rest from reference TRBV7-9 and TRBJ2-1): DTGVSQNPRHKITKRGQNVTFRCDPISEHNRLYWYRQTLGQGPEFLTYFQNEAQLEKSRLLSDRFSAERPKGSFSTLEIQRTEQGDSAMYLCASLRGQSNNEQFFGPGTRLTVL.

This chain joins TRBV27 and TRBJ2-3, with 11 positions matching TRBD2. With 6 bases clipped from V and 2 bases from J, the junction kept 10 bases outside the gene matches. The CDR3 consists of 17 residues. Per germline, CDR1 MNHEY and CDR2 SMNVEV (reference sequence). The CDR3 DNA is TGTGCCAGCAGCACCATTCTAGCGGGAGGTGACACAGATACGCAGTATTTT. Protein: CASSTILAGGDTDTQYF.

The chain uses TRBV7-3 and TRBJ2-7, with TRBD2 identical over 8 bases. CDR1 is SGHTA, CDR2 FQGTGA, per germline. With 2 bases clipped from V and 4 bases from J, the junction kept 4 bases outside the gene matches. The CDR3 spans 14 residues. The CDR3 sequence: CASSLYGRAYEQYF. CDR3 DNA sequence: TGTGCCAGCAGCTTATACGGGAGGGCGTACGAGCAGTACTTC.